These 13 T cell receptor beta chains share one sample of origin, sequenced in a study of a mutant IDH1 vaccine in newly diagnosed glioma. Clones were read by immunoSEQ multiplex PCR, and TCRdb kept only the in-frame ones, dropping some. The sample has 50,000 to 70,000 clones; about 74% are singletons. The antigens for these receptors are not known. Time point described: week 35, safety follow-up. The content of each vaccine dose was 300 ug of mutant IDH1 20-mer peptide, and topical imiquimod accompanied it. The input for sequencing was PBMCs, taken from a glioma patient whose treatment included an IDH1 peptide vaccine. The origin of the receptors is a man aged 50-59 years with glioma.

In its sample, this clone was seen a few times. The genes are TRBV4-1 and TRBJ1-4; D gene ambiguous. The CDR3 loop spans 13 amino acids. Trimming cost V 1 base and J 10 bases, with 10 bases left between them. The germline V gene has CDR1 MGHRA and CDR2 YSYEKL. Written as DNA, the CDR3 is TGCGCCAGCAGCCAAGGCGCCTGGGGAAAACTGTTTTTT. Its protein is CASSQGAWGKLFF.

This chain joins TRBV2 and TRBJ1-2; D gene uncertain. The V gene's germline CDR1 is SNHLY and CDR2 FYNNEI. The CDR3 loop spans 13 amino acids. V lost 1 base, J lost 7 bases, and 10 bases lay in between. CDR3 bases: TGTGCCAGCAGTGAAGGGCGGTTCGCTGGCTACACCTTC. The encoded protein is CASSEGRFAGYTF.

This clone was detected once. This rearrangement joins TRBV7-8 to TRBJ1-1; 12 nucleotides align to TRBD1. Looked up from germline, CDR1 is SGHVS and CDR2 is FQNEAQ. The CDR3 sequence is 17 residues long. After removal of 0 bases from V and 10 bases from J, the junction contained 12 bases not matched to a gene. CDR3 residues: CASSLAGQGAASVRAFF. In DNA form, the CDR3 reads TGTGCCAGCAGCTTAGCGGGACAGGGGGCGGCGAGTGTGCGAGCTTTCTTT.

The chain carries TRBV28 and TRBJ2-7; 7 bases align to TRBD2. Germline V gene lookup returns CDR1 MDHEN and CDR2 SYDVKM. The CDR3 runs 12 residues. The V gene end was trimmed by 8 bases and the J gene end by 4 bases; junction bases not matched to a gene: 5. The CDR3 bases are TGTGCCAGCCGCGGGGGTGATTACGAGCAGTACTTC. This sequence encodes CASRGGDYEQYF. Drawing the rest from reference TRBV28 and TRBJ2-7, the complete variable domain is DVKVTQSSRYLVKRTGEKVFLECVQDMDHENMFWYRQDPGLGLRLIYFSYDVKMKEKGDIPEGYSVSREKKERFSLILESASTNQTSMYLCASRGGDYEQYFGPGTRLTVT.

By sample fraction, this clone is medium-sized. The V call is TRBV30, the J call TRBJ1-6; 9 bases are shared with TRBD1. After removal of 8 bases from V and 7 bases from J, the junction contained 15 bases not matched to a gene. The CDR3 totals 16 residues. Germline CDR1 is GTSNPN and CDR2 is SVGIG (reference sequence). CDR3 sequence: CALFTGGAVRNSPLHF. The CDR3 bases are TGTGCCCTATTTACAGGGGGCGCTGTCCGGAATTCACCCCTCCACTTT.

This clone was counted a few times. Other DNA sequences in the sample encode the same CDR3. The CDR3 region is CASSIVTGGEAFF. CDR3 nucleotides: TGTGCCAGTAGTATAGTGACGGGGGGTGAAGCTTTCTTT. This sequence joins TRBV19 and TRBJ1-1; tentative D call: TRBD1 (5 bases). From germline, CDR1 is LNHDA and CDR2 SQIVND (reference sequence). Trimming removed 1 base from V and 7 bases from J, with 10 bases in between. CDR3 size: 13 residues.

The chain carries TRBV29-1 and TRBJ2-5; 10 nucleotides line up with TRBD1. After removal of 3 bases from V and 5 bases from J, the junction contained 3 bases not matched to a gene. This CDR3 comprises 13 residues. The germline CDR1 and CDR2 sequences are SQVTM and ANQGSEA. The CDR3 loop reads CSVDSTGGETQYF. In DNA form, the CDR3 reads TGCAGCGTTGACTCGACAGGGGGCGAGACCCAGTACTTC.

This chain's CDR3 is CASRQRDRYSYEQYF. CDR3 sequence (DNA): TGTGCCAGCAGACAAAGGGACAGGTACTCCTACGAGCAGTACTTC. This chain uses TRBV6-1 with TRBJ2-7; 8 bases map to TRBD1. CDR3 size: 15 residues. Trimming at V came to 6 bases and at J to 0 bases, leaving 7 bases not matched to a gene. Germline V gene sequence: CDR1 MNHNS, CDR2 SASEGT.

V gene TRBV18 combines with J gene TRBJ1-2, with 10 positions matching TRBD1. Germline CDR1 and CDR2: KGHSH and LQKENI. The ends lost 6 bases at V and 5 bases at J; junction bases unmatched: 6. The CDR3 is made up of 14 amino acids. The CDR3 is CASSLDRGEYGYTF. CDR3 bases: TGTGCCAGCTCCTTGGACAGGGGGGAGTATGGCTACACCTTC.

The V call is TRBV14, the J call TRBJ2-2, with D uncertain. Per the germline V gene, CDR1 is SGHDN and CDR2 is FVKESK. The CDR3 runs 13 residues. The ends were cut back, 2 bases at V and 7 bases at J, with 8 bases in the middle. The CDR3 loop is CASSQFNGGELFF. For the CDR3, the DNA is TGTGCCAGCAGCCAATTCAACGGCGGGGAGCTGTTTTTT.

V and J are TRBV5-4 and TRBJ2-3; perhaps TRBD2 as D (5 bases). CDR1 and CDR2 (germline): SGHNT, YYREEE (reference sequence). The V end lost 3 bases, the J end lost 2 bases, and 10 bases lay between the germline ends. CDR3 length: 14 amino acids. The CDR3 region is CASSSGGLTDTQYF. The CDR3, as DNA: TGTGCCAGCAGCTCCGGAGGCCTCACAGATACGCAGTATTTT.

This clone was found a few times. The chain is built from TRBV11-1 and TRBJ1-1; unclear D gene. The germline V and J ends were trimmed by 0 bases and 5 bases, with 7 bases remaining between them. CDR3 length equals 13 residues. Per germline, CDR1 SGHAT and CDR2 FQDESV (reference sequence). The CDR3 is CASSLAGRTEAFF. CDR3 nucleotide sequence: TGTGCCAGCAGCTTAGCCGGGAGGACTGAAGCTTTCTTT. Supplemented by reference TRBV11-1 and TRBJ1-1, the full variable domain reads EAEVAQSPRYKITEKSQAVAFWCDPISGHATLYWYRQILGQGPELLVQFQDESVVDDSQLPKDRFSAERLKGVDSTLKIQPAELGDSAMYLCASSLAGRTEAFFGQGTRLTVV.

CDR3 protein: CASRWDRENEKLFF. CDR3 DNA: TGCGCCAGCAGATGGGACAGGGAGAATGAAAAACTGTTTTTT. V and J are TRBV5-1 and TRBJ1-4; 9 nucleotides agree with TRBD1. V lost 5 bases to trimming and J lost 5 bases; unmatched junction nucleotides: 4. The germline gives CDR1 SGHRS, CDR2 YFSETQ. The CDR3 extends over 14 amino acids.